Here is one T cell receptor (beta chain) with its context. What antigen it recognizes has not been identified. No much larger clone exists at a distance of one base, and base qualities are not known. The data derive from a study of blood T cells in healthy people across ages (dated by TCRdb to the mid-2010s). Broadly, across the study: In model experiments, roughly one uniquely barcoded TCR beta cDNA molecule per two T cells was captured by template switching. To track age-related changes in TCR beta repertoire diversity, the study relied on deep sequencing normalized with unique cDNA molecular identifiers. Donors were grouped into four age groups: young (average 16 years), middle-aged (about 40), aged (around 60) and long-lived (approximately 75). Donors of different ages were randomly distributed across sequencing lanes to avoid experimental bias. Using the same blood draw, the study looked at two additional independent replicas of 1 million unique cDNA reads for two donors, one aged 18 to 30 and the other aged 80 or older. The full study reports these points: Bulk unsorted PBMC profiling prevented conclusive comparison of naive and antigen-experienced compartments. Total diversity estimates from one million sequenced T cells were considered lower bounds and underestimates. Donor CMV infection status was unknown, potentially confounding age-related changes in expanded clonotypes. The long-lived group showed more naive CD4+ T cells, fewer expanded clones and increased TCR diversity than the aged group, suggesting age selection. Observed TCR beta diversity correlated strongly with the percentage of naive T cells measured by flow cytometry. As age increased, observed TCR beta diversity per million T cells dropped in a roughly linear way, and a significant reduction was already evident by age 40.

The CDR3 covers 17 residues, taking in both the cysteine and the phenylalanine. Left in the record is the CDR3 DNA by itself, 51 bases read in frame from the first base. CDR1 and CDR2 (SGHTA, FQGNSA) derive from the germline V gene. V and J are truncated by 2 bases and 0 bases respectively, leaving an intervening sequence of 11 bases. Donors were 39 systemically healthy Caucasian individuals from Russia aged about 6 to 100 years. Each donor gave ten milliliters of peripheral blood, collected into EDTA-treated Vacutainer tubes. Ficoll-Paque density-gradient centrifugation was used to isolate PBMCs, with at least 7 million obtained per sample. Total RNA, at least 5.5 micrograms per sample, was extracted from PBMCs with Trizol reagent. For every donor, flow cytometry on a PBMC aliquot measured the percentage of naive CD45RAhigh/CD27high T cells. Library preparation employed 5' RACE. The data were produced on an Illumina HiSeq 2500. A second PCR of about 7 to 12 cycles was run with a J-beta primer mix and a sample-barcoded 5' primer. A template-switch 5' adaptor carrying 12 random nucleotides introduced a unique molecular identifier onto each TCR beta cDNA molecule. Each sample yielded at least 3 million CDR3-containing paired-end reads. All of the RNA was converted into first-strand cDNA using the Mint cDNA synthesis kit, with a TRBC-specific oligonucleotide serving as the primer. Following uracil-DNA glycosylase treatment, a first 18-cycle PCR with universal primers M1SS and BC2_uni_R was performed on all cDNA. In the source study's methods: For normalization, 1 million high-quality reads were randomly selected from each sample, with every read carrying a distinct molecular identifier. Instead of being binned into consensus sequences, reads that shared molecular identifiers were thrown out. CDR3 identification, clonotype clustering and error correction used MiTCR with a Q25 quality threshold and the strictest error-elimination algorithm. Lower-bound total TCR beta diversity was estimated with a nonparametric unseen species model using Euler transformation. In TCRdb, the public reads were trimmed at Q25 with fastp and aligned with MiXCR, with productive beta chains retained. Each entry merges the rows of one CDR3 protein and shows their most common DNA and genes. For this entry, the V and J calls and clone size follow TCRdb and not the study's own pipeline. The sample table lists more than 700,000 distinct CDR3 sequences, about 55% of them with a count of one. The ten largest clones take up 41% of the sample.

The sequencing sample was made of blood. The V gene is TRBV7-2 and the J gene is TRBJ2-6; the D gene identity is not certain. The TCR was taken from a man of 80 years or more in good health. The CDR3 has the sequence CASSLRTRSSGANVLTF. The DNA sequence is given as TGTGCCAGCAGCTTAAGAACAAGAAGCTCTGGGGCCAACGTCCTGACTTTC.